The 8 T cell receptor beta chains reported below all come from one sample, sequenced in a study of shared clonotypes between healthy human individuals. Method: immunoSEQ multiplex PCR; TCRdb's copy keeps in-frame clones and lacks some. Found here are 490,000 or so clones, about 80% of them singletons; the top ten hold approximately 12%. Sequencing input: PBMCs. The origin of the receptors is a woman aged 40 to 50 in good health. Some clones in this sample may be carry-over from other donors' samples.

In regard to this clone: The sample contains more than one DNA sequence encoding this CDR3. The rearrangement links TRBV7-6 to TRBJ1-1; the D gene is possibly TRBD1 (5 bases). The V gene lost 1 base and the J gene lost 5 bases, with 8 bases spanning the gap. CDR1 is SGHVS and CDR2 is FNYEAQ in the germline V gene. The CDR3 is 13 amino acids. The CDR3 loop reads CASSLGGSTEAFF. CDR3 nucleotides: TGTGCCAGCAGCTTAGGGGGCTCGACTGAAGCTTTCTTT.

V gene TRBV13 combines with J gene TRBJ2-1, with 7 bases that match TRBD2. The germline gives CDR1 PRHDT, CDR2 FYEKMQ (reference sequence). V trimming: 4 bases; J trimming: 10 bases; junction bases outside the gene matches: 19. CDR3 size: 17 residues. CDR3 residues: CASSSSPSSAGRGEQFF. CDR3 sequence (DNA): TGTGCCAGCAGCTCCAGCCCCTCTAGCGCGGGGAGGGGCGAGCAGTTCTTC. Using reference TRBV13 and TRBJ2-1 for the parts outside the CDR3, the full variable domain is AAGVIQSPRHLIKEKRETATLKCYPIPRHDTVYWYQQGPGQDPQFLISFYEKMQSDKGSIPDRFSAQQFSDYHSELNMSSLELGDSALYFCASSSSPSSAGRGEQFFGPGTRLTVL.

The rearrangement joins TRBV25-1 to TRBJ2-1, with TRBD2 identical over 9 bases. The CDR3 is 15 residues long. With 2 bases clipped from V and 4 bases from J, the junction kept 3 bases outside the gene matches. CDR1 and CDR2 (germline): MGHDK, SYGVNS. CDR3 coding DNA: TGTGCCAGCAGTGAAGCGGGAGGGCCGTACAATGAGCAGTTCTTC. Its translation: CASSEAGGPYNEQFF.

The V gene is TRBV6-1, the J gene TRBJ2-5, with D perhaps TRBD1 (5 bases). The J call may be in error: the DNA end matches TRBJ2-7 better. Germline CDR1 is MNHNS and CDR2 is SASEGT. The CDR3 runs 13 residues. The CDR3 nucleotides read TGTGCCAGCAGCAGCAGGGTAGGGTACGAGCAGTACTTC. This codes for CASSSRVGYEQYF.

This clone occurred a few times. The rearrangement links TRBV4-3 to TRBJ2-7; 7 bases are a match to TRBD2. Germline-derived CDR1 and CDR2 are LGHNA and YSLEER. The CDR3 sequence is 15 residues long. V trimming: 0 bases; J trimming: 6 bases; junction bases outside the gene matches: 8. The chain's CDR3 is CASSQDRAGEGEQYF. The CDR3 DNA reads TGCGCCAGCAGCCAAGATCGGGCGGGAGAAGGCGAGCAGTACTTC.

The CDR3 DNA reads as TGTGCCAGTAGTATGCGGGTACTCTATGGCTACACCTTC. Translating it yields CASSMRVLYGYTF. This chain connects TRBV19 to TRBJ1-2; D remains unclear. The CDR3 consists of 13 residues. Germline-derived CDR1 and CDR2 are LNHDA and SQIVND (reference sequence). V lost 3 bases and J 4 bases, leaving 9 bases between the germline ends. The full variable domain, in which reference TRBV19 and TRBJ1-2 provide the parts outside the CDR3, is DGGITQSPKYLFRKEGQNVTLSCEQNLNHDAMYWYRQDPGQGLRLIYYSQIVNDFQKGDIAEGYSVSREKKESFPLTVTSAQKNPTAFYLCASSMRVLYGYTFGSGTRLTVV.

This chain uses TRBV19 with TRBJ2-5; 8 bases are shared with TRBD2. The CDR3 has 15 residues. The V gene end was trimmed by 3 bases and the J gene end by 1 base; junction bases not matched to a gene: 4. Germline V gene lookup returns CDR1 LNHDA and CDR2 SQIVND (reference sequence). The CDR3: CASSILAGIQETQYF. DNA of the CDR3: TGTGCCAGTAGTATCCTAGCGGGTATCCAAGAGACCCAGTACTTC.

The chain uses TRBV5-1 and TRBJ2-1, with a possible D match to TRBD2 (5 bases). With 0 bases removed from V and 10 bases from J, the gap between germline ends came to 11 bases. Germline V gene sequence: CDR1 SGHRS, CDR2 YFSETQ. This CDR3 spans 13 amino acids. DNA for the CDR3: TGCGCCAGCAGCTTGGCTGAGGGCTTCGAGCAGTTCTTC. It specifies CASSLAEGFEQFF.